This T cell receptor beta chain was sequenced during a study of cytomegalovirus exposure and HLA in healthy donors. A word on this clone: Its antigen is as yet unknown.

The PCR was carried out with 60 Vbeta primers and 13 Jbeta primers. Clones were read by immunoSEQ multiplex PCR, and TCRdb kept only the in-frame ones, dropping some. The sample includes tens of thousands of clones. Notes on the study in general: It was assumed in the presence/absence analyses that sequencing depth was roughly uniform across donors. In vitro, three CMV-associated chains proved specific for CMV antigens.

The CDR3 is 9 amino acids. Germline CDR1 reads MDHEN; CDR2 reads SYDVKM. Trimming removed 11 bases at V and 6 bases at J, with 6 bases between. This chain links TRBV28 with TRBJ2-3; D gene ambiguous. Sequencing was performed on PBMCs. This sequence originates from a woman in her forties or fifties in good health and CMV-seropositive. CDR3 residues: CAGPDTQYF. The CDR3 coding sequence is TGTGCCGGCCCGGATACGCAGTATTTT.